Listed below are T cell receptor beta chains from one sample, sequenced in a study of CD4 and CD8 cells across lung adenocarcinoma regions. TCRdb called the PCR reads again in MiXCR, with one record for every CDR3 protein. The sample contains approximately 3,600 distinct CDR3 sequences, roughly 54% of which appear only once. Sample: CD4+ T cells from the center of a lung tumor. All receptors derive from a female donor with lung adenocarcinoma. The CD4 and CD8 labels of this study may be unreliable. CDR3s include the opening cysteine and the closing phenylalanine or tryptophan. The D gene is left open where the match is weak. The size of a clone is reported for some rows only, either as once, few or many, or as a class for expanded clones.

>TRBV6-1|15|once|TRBJ2-3|NA
TGTGCCAGGGCCCCCGGGCCCAGGGACAAAGAGACCCAGTATTTT
CARAPGPRDKETQYF
>TRBV6-2/TRBV6-3|15|NA|TRBJ1-5|NA
TGTGCCAGCAGTGCGGACATAATTAGCAATCAGCCCCAGCATTTT
CASSADIISNQPQHF
>TRBV6-1|16|NA|TRBJ2-2|NA
TGTGCCAGCAGCCAGGTACTGGCGGTGAGCACAGAGGCGCTGTATTTT
CASSQVLAVSTEALYF
>TRBV12-3/TRBV12-4|16|few|TRBJ2-1|TRBD2
TGTGCCAGCAGTTTTGAAACTAGCGGGTTCTACAATGAGCAGTTCTTC
CASSFETSGFYNEQFF
>TRBV7-2|14|medium-sized|TRBJ2-1|NA
TGTGCCAGCAGCCCACAGGGTTCGTACAATGAGCAGTTCTTC
CASSPQGSYNEQFF
>TRBV6-1|16|few|TRBJ2-1|TRBD2
TGTGCCAGCACCGTACTAGCGGGAGGGTATTTGGATGAGCAGTTCTTC
CASTVLAGGYLDEQFF
>TRBV6-1|16|NA|TRBJ2-1|TRBD1
TGTGCCAGCAGTAAACCTTGGGGACAGGCTGGAGATGAGCAGTTCTTT
CASSKPWGQAGDEQFF
>TRBV9|17|NA|TRBJ2-3|TRBD2
TGTGCCAGCAGCAACTCCGGGATAGCGGGAGGTACAGATACGCAGTATTTT
CASSNSGIAGGTDTQYF
>TRBV10-2|15|medium-sized|TRBJ2-7|NA
TGCGCCAGCACCCCTCGGGACGGGAGCTCCTACGAGCAGTACTTC
CASTPRDGSSYEQYF
>TRBV20-1|15|NA|TRBJ2-7|NA
TGCAGTGCGGGGGGCGGGGCGCGTGACCAAGATACGCAGTACTTC
CSAGGGARDQDTQYF
>TRBV6-1|15|NA|TRBJ2-1|NA
TGTGCCAGCATGTCAACTAGCCGAGCGGCAGATGAGCAGTTCTTC
CASMSTSRAADEQFF
>TRBV6-5|14|NA|TRBJ1-1|NA
TGTGCCAGCAGTTACGACGCGGGGGGCACTGAAGCTTTCTTT
CASSYDAGGTEAFF
>TRBV6-2/TRBV6-3|15|NA|TRBJ2-3|NA
TGTGGCAGCGTTTCGGGAGTGGGAGCCAAAGACACGCAGTATTTT
CGSVSGVGAKDTQYF
>TRBV12-3/TRBV12-4|14|NA|TRBJ2-3|TRBD2
TGTGCCAGCTCGGGGACGGGAGGCAAAAACATGCAGTACTTT
CASSGTGGKNMQYF
>TRBV27|16|NA|TRBJ2-3|TRBD2
TGTGCCAGCAGTTTGGTTGGTAGCGGGAGGTGGGATACGCAGTATTTT
CASSLVGSGRWDTQYF
>TRBV10-1|13|medium-sized|TRBJ2-4|NA
TGCGCCACGGGGCTGGGAGCCAAAAACACGCAGTACTTC
CATGLGAKNTQYF
>TRBV6-5|16|NA|TRBJ2-4|TRBD2
TGTGCCAGCAGTTACGGTGGAATAGCGGGAGTTAACATTCAGTACTTC
CASSYGGIAGVNIQYF
>TRBV7-2|13|medium-sized|TRBJ1-1|NA
TGTGCCAGCAGCTGGGGACGGAACACTGAAGCTTTCTTT
CASSWGRNTEAFF
>TRBV6-2/TRBV6-3|15|NA|TRBJ2-7|NA
TGTGCCAGCGGACGACCGGGCGGGAACTCCTACGAGCAGTACTTC
CASGRPGGNSYEQYF
>TRBV6-1|15|NA|TRBJ2-1|NA
TGTGCCACCGAAACGGCGGGCCTCGTCTACAATGAGCAGTTCTTC
CATETAGLVYNEQFF
>TRBV20-1|17|few|TRBJ2-1|TRBD2
TGCAGTGCTAGAGATAACCCGCTAGCGGGAGAGGGCCATGAGCAGTTCTTC
CSARDNPLAGEGHEQFF
>TRBV7-2|16|NA|TRBJ2-5|TRBD2
TGTGCCAGCGGACGGGGACTAGCGGGAGGGGGAGAGACCCAGTACTTC
CASGRGLAGGGETQYF
>TRBV27|15|NA|TRBJ2-1|NA
TGTGCCAGCAGACCCGACCCCTATCTCTACAATGAGCAGTTCTTC
CASRPDPYLYNEQFF
>TRBV6-1|18|once|TRBJ2-5|TRBD1
TGTGCCAGCAGTGAAAACGGAAGGACAGGGGGTCGAAGAGAGACCCAGTACTTC
CASSENGRTGGRRETQYF